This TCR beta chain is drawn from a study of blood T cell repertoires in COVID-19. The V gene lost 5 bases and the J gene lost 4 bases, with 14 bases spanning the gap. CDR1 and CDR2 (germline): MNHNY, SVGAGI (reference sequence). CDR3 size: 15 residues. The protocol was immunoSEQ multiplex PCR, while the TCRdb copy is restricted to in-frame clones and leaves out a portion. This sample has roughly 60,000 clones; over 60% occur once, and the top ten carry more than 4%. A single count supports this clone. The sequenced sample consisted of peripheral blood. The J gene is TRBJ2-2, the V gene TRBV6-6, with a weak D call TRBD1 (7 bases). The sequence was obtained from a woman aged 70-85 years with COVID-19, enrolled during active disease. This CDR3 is CASSRQGGSTGELFF. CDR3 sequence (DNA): TGTGCCAGCAGTCGACAGGGAGGAAGCACCGGGGAGCTGTTTTTT.